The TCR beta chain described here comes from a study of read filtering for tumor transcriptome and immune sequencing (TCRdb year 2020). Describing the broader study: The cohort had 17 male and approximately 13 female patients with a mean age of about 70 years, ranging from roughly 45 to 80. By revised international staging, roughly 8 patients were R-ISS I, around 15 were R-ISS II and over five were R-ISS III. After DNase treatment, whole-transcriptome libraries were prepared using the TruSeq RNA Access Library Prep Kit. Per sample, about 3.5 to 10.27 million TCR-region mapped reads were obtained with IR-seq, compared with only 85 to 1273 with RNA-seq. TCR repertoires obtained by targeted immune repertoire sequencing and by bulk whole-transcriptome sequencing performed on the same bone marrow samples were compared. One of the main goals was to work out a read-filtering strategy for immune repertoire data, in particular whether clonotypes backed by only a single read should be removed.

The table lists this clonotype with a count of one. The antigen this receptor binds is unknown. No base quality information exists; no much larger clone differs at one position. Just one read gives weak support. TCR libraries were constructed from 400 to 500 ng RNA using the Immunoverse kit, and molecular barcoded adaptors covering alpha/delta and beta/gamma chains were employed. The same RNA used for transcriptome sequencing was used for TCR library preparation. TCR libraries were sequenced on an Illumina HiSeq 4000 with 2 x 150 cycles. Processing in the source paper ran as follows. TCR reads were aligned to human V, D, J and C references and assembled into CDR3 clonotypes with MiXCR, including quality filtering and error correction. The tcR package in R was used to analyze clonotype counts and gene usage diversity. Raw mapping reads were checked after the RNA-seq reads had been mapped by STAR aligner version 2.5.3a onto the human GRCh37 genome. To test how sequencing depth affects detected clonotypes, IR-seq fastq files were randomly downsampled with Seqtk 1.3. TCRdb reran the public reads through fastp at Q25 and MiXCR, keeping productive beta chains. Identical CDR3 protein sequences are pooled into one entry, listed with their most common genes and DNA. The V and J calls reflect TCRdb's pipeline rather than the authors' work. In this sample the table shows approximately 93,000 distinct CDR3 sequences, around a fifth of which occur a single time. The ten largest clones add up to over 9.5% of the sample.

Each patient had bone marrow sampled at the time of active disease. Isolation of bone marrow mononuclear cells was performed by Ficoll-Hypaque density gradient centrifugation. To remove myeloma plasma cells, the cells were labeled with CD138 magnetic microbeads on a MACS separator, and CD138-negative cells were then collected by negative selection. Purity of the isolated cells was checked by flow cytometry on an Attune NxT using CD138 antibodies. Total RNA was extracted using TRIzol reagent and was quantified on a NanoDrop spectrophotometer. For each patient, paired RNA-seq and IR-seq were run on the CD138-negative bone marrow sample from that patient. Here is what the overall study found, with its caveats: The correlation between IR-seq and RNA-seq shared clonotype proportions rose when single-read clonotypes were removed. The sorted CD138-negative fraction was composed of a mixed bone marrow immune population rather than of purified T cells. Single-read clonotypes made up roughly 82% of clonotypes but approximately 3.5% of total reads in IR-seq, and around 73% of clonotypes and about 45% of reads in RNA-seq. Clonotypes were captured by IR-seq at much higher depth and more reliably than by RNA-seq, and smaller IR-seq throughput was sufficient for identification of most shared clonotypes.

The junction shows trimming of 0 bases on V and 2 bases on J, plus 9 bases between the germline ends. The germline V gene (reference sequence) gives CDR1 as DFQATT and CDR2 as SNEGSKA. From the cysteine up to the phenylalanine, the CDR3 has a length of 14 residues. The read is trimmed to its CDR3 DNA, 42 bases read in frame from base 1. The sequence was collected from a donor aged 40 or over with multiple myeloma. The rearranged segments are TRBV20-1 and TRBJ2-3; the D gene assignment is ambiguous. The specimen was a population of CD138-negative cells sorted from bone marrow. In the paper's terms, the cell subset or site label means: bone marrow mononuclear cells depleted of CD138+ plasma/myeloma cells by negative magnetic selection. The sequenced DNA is TGCAGTGCTAGAGATCCGCCGGTCACAGATACGCAGTATTTT. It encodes CSARDPPVTDTQYF.